This T cell receptor (beta chain) stems from a study of T cell clones after liver transplantation. Across the whole study: TCRbeta sequencing after a pre-transplant mixed lymphocyte reaction identified graft-donor-reactive clones, later tracked in post-transplant blood. Three of the eight recipients were HCV-positive; the rest had non-autoimmune, non-viral transplant indications. Third-party-reactive TCRbeta sequences from pre-transplant mixed lymphocyte reactions served as antigen-independent comparators.

The CDR3 contains 15 residues. Germline V lookup: CDR1 MGHRA, CDR2 YSYEKL. Trimming removed 4 bases at V and 1 base at J, with 13 bases between. Using immunoSEQ multiplex PCR, the repertoire was profiled, and TCRdb retains in-frame clones only, with some absent. The sample has tens of thousands of clones, about 64% seen once; the top ten hold approximately 15%. This clonotype originated in a human donor who received a liver transplant. This sequence joins TRBV4-1 and TRBJ2-5; TRBD1 might be the D (6 bases). Here the sequenced sample was CD4+ T cells from blood, taken before liver transplant. The CDR3: CASSLTGTSQETQYF. CDR3 sequence (DNA): TGCGCCAGCAGCCTGACCGGGACAAGCCAAGAGACCCAGTACTTC.